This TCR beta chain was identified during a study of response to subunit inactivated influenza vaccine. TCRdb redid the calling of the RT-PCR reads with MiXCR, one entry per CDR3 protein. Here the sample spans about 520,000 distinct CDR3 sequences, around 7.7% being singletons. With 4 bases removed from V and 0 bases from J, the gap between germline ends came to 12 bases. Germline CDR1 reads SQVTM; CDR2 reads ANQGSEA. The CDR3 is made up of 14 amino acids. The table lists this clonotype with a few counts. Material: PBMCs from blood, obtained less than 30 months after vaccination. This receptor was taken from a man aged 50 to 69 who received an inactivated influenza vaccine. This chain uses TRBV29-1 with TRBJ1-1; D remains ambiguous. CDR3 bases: TGCAGCGTTGGAGGCCTGTTCATGAACACTGAAGCTTTCTTT. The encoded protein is CSVGGLFMNTEAFF.